A selection of T cell receptor beta chains follows, all from one sample in a study of sequential checkpoint blockade in melanoma. The table came from immunoSEQ multiplex PCR; TCRdb's copy has only in-frame clones and leaves some out. Here the sample spans about 5,000 clones, approximately 18% being singletons. Source: tumor tissue (inferred from file names), taken from a patient given nivolumab and ipilimumab in sequence. The receptor source for this set is a human donor with melanoma. CDR3s include the opening cysteine and the closing phenylalanine or tryptophan. Fields, in order: J gene, V gene, clone size, D gene, CDR3 DNA, CDR3 protein. D genes are given only for firm matches. The listing skips clone size in some rows; elsewhere it reads once, few, many or a size class.

TRBJ2-7	TRBV28	.	.	TGTGCCAGCAGTTTAGTCCAGGGGCGGAGCGAGCAGTACTTC	CASSLVQGRSEQYF
TRBJ2-1	TRBV28	few	.	TGTGCCAGCAGTGACAGAGGGGGCAATGAGCAGTTCTTC	CASSDRGGNEQFF
TRBJ1-1	TRBV12-5	many	.	TGTGCCAGCACCCTCCAGACCCCTCGGGACACTGAAGCTTTCTTT	CASTLQTPRDTEAFF
TRBJ2-7	TRBV29-1	.	TRBD1	TGCAGCGTTTGGAACGTCGGGACAGACTACGAGCAGTACTTC	CSVWNVGTDYEQYF
TRBJ2-3	TRBV30	once	.	TGTGCCTGGAGTATAGGCACAGATACGCAGTATTTT	CAWSIGTDTQYF
TRBJ2-4	TRBV28	few	.	TGTGCCAGCATCAAGGGTGGGAGGGCCAAAAACATTCAGTACTTC	CASIKGGRAKNIQYF
TRBJ2-3	TRBV11-3	few	.	TGTGCCAGCAGCTTAGAAGGAGGCAGCACAGATACGCAGTATTTT	CASSLEGGSTDTQYF
TRBJ1-5	TRBV6-7	.	.	TGTGCCAGCAGCGTGGGTCAGCCCCAGCATTTT	CASSVGQPQHF
TRBJ2-2	TRBV19	.	TRBD1	TGTGCCACCTCAAAACCGGACAGGGGAGGGTCCACCGGGGAGCTGTTTTTT	CATSKPDRGGSTGELFF
TRBJ1-5	TRBV4-1	many	TRBD1	TGCGCCAGCAGCCAACCTACAGGGGGCCCGATTAGCAATCAGCCCCAGCATTTT	CASSQPTGGPISNQPQHF
TRBJ1-5	TRBV6-8	medium-sized	.	TGTGCCAGCAACGATGGGGGGGGCAATCAGCCCCAGCATTTT	CASNDGGGNQPQHF
TRBJ2-5	TRBV1	.	.	TGCACCAGCATCGGACGGGGCTCATCATGGCTAGCGGGGTTAGGAAAGAGACCCCAGTACTTC	CTSIGRGSSWLAGLGKRPQYF
TRBJ2-2	TRBV23-1	.	.	TGCGCCAGCAGCTTCAGGGGGGCCGGGGAGCTGTTTTTT	CASSFRGAGELFF
TRBJ2-1	TRBV4-1	few	.	TGCGCCAGCAGCCAAGTCGCAAGGGGCTCCTACAATGAGCAGTTCTTC	CASSQVARGSYNEQFF
TRBJ1-1	TRBV11-3	many	.	TGTGCCAGCAGCCTGGGCGGGGGGGCGCCGGAAGCTTTCTTT	CASSLGGGAPEAFF
TRBJ2-7	TRBV19	.	.	TGTGCCAGTAGTATCGACCCCCAGGGATACCACGAGCAGTACTTC	CASSIDPQGYHEQYF
TRBJ1-4	TRBV6-8	medium-sized	.	TGTGCCAGCAAGGAGGGGACTAATGAAAAACTGTTTTTT	CASKEGTNEKLFF
TRBJ2-3	TRBV6-1	many	TRBD2	TGTGCCAGCAGTGAAGCAGCGGGGGGGCCAGATACGCAGTATTTT	CASSEAAGGPDTQYF
TRBJ2-7	TRBV9	few	TRBD1	TGTGCCAGCAGCGTAGGGACAGGGGACTACGAGCAGTACTTC	CASSVGTGDYEQYF
TRBJ2-3	TRBV1	few	.	TGCGCCAGCAGCCACCGGAGCACAGATACGCAGTATTTT	CASSHRSTDTQYF
TRBJ2-2	TRBV30	.	.	TGTGCCCACAGGACTGACACCGGGGAGCTGTTTTTT	CAHRTDTGELFF
TRBJ2-3	TRBV28	few	TRBD2	TGTGCCAGCAGTTTAGCGGGGGGCGGGACAGATACGCAGTATTTT	CASSLAGGGTDTQYF
TRBJ2-2	TRBV19	.	.	TGTGCCAGTAGTATAGAGAGACTGCTAGACGGGGAGCTGTTTTTT	CASSIERLLDGELFF
TRBJ1-4	TRBV9	large	TRBD1	TGTGCCAGCAGCGAGGGGACAGGGGGCTATGAAAAACTGTTTTTT	CASSEGTGGYEKLFF
TRBJ2-5	TRBV9	.	.	TGTGCCAGCAGCGTGGGCTGGTTGGGTGAGACCCAGTACTTC	CASSVGWLGETQYF
TRBJ2-6	TRBV18	.	.	TGTGCCAGCTCACCAGGCAGGGAAAGGACTGGGGCCAACGTCCTGACTTTC	CASSPGRERTGANVLTF
TRBJ2-2	TRBV9	medium-sized	.	TGTGCCAGCAGCGTAGGGTCGGTCGGGGAGCTGTTTTTT	CASSVGSVGELFF
TRBJ2-1	TRBV11-3	many	TRBD1	TGTGCCAGCAGCTTGGAGGCGGGACAGGGTTACAATGAGCAGTTCTTC	CASSLEAGQGYNEQFF
TRBJ1-3	TRBV6-8	few	.	TGTGCCAGCAGTTACTCGCCAGGGATTACCCGGGGAAACACCATATATTTT	CASSYSPGITRGNTIYF
TRBJ1-2	TRBV28	few	TRBD1	TGTGCCAGCAGCCTCCCGGGACAGGGGGCAATCTATGGCTACACCTTC	CASSLPGQGAIYGYTF
TRBJ1-1	TRBV9	many	.	TGTGCCAGCAGCGCTGATACAGGGAGTGACACTGAAGCTTTCTTT	CASSADTGSDTEAFF
TRBJ1-5	TRBV11-3	few	TRBD1	TGTGCCAGCAGCTTAGATCGGGACAGGGCCAATCAGCCCCAGCATTTT	CASSLDRDRANQPQHF
TRBJ2-3	TRBV19	.	.	TGTGCCAGTAGCCATGGGGCCGGGACAGATACGCAGTATTTT	CASSHGAGTDTQYF
TRBJ1-1	TRBV25-1	.	.	TGTGCCAGCGGATGGGGTAGCCACACTGAAGCTTTCTTT	CASGWGSHTEAFF
TRBJ1-1	TRBV28	medium-sized	.	TGTGCCAGCAGTTTCCTTCAGAACACTGAAGCTTTCTTT	CASSFLQNTEAFF
TRBJ1-1	TRBV30	few	TRBD1	TGTGCCTGGAGTTCTCGGACAGGGGCGGACACTGAAGCTTTCTTT	CAWSSRTGADTEAFF
TRBJ2-1	TRBV19	few	.	TGTGCCAGTAGTATAGGGGTCGGGGATGAGCAGTTCTTC	CASSIGVGDEQFF
TRBJ2-7	TRBV30	once	TRBD1	TGTGCCTGGAGTACCGGGACAGGGTCCGAGCAGTACTTC	CAWSTGTGSEQYF
TRBJ1-1	TRBV6-8	.	TRBD1	TGTGCCAGCAGTCCTATACAGGGGGGGAACGTTAGGACTGAAGCTTTCTTT	CASSPIQGGNVRTEAFF
TRBJ2-3	TRBV19	.	TRBD2	TGTGCCAGTAGCCTCCTAGCGGGTAGCGATACGCAGTATTTT	CASSLLAGSDTQYF
TRBJ2-7	TRBV11-3	few	.	TGTGCCAGCAGCTTGCCCCCCGGGGGCAGGAGACTCTCCTACGAGCAGTACTTC	CASSLPPGGRRLSYEQYF
TRBJ2-1	TRBV11-3	medium-sized	TRBD2	TGTGCCAGCAGCTTAGGCGGGGGGGTTTCATATGAGCAGTTCTTC	CASSLGGGVSYEQFF
TRBJ1-5	TRBV30	.	.	TGTGCCTGGAGTTTTGGGACCGGACCCCAGCATTTT	CAWSFGTGPQHF
TRBJ1-4	TRBV11-3	many	.	TGTGCCAGCAGCTTAATAGGGCGGCCTAATGAAAAACTGTTTTTT	CASSLIGRPNEKLFF
TRBJ2-5	TRBV18	once	.	TGTGCCAGCTCAGCGGGGCTGCAAGAGACCCAGTACTTC	CASSAGLQETQYF
TRBJ2-1	TRBV5-1	once	TRBD2	TGCGCCAGCAGCCACGGGACTAGCGGGGGGTATTCCTACAATGAGCAGTTCTTC	CASSHGTSGGYSYNEQFF
TRBJ1-5	TRBV19	medium-sized	TRBD1	TGTGCCGGGAGACAGGGGAATCAGCCCCAGCATTTT	CAGRQGNQPQHF
TRBJ2-7	TRBV6-8	medium-sized	TRBD2	TGTGCCAGCAGTCCACGGACTAGAAACTACGAGCAGTACTTC	CASSPRTRNYEQYF
TRBJ1-2	TRBV6-8	.	.	TGTGCCAGCAGTTATTCTATCATACAGACCGGGAGCTATGGCTACACCTTC	CASSYSIIQTGSYGYTF
TRBJ2-3	TRBV11-3	few	.	TGTGCCAGCACCGGACTGGAACAAAGCACAGATACGCAGTATTTT	CASTGLEQSTDTQYF
TRBJ1-6	TRBV6-8	few	.	TGTGCCAGCAGACCCCAGTGGGGGTCTGGGGATTCACCCCTCCACTTT	CASRPQWGSGDSPLHF
TRBJ2-3	TRBV2	many	TRBD2	TGTGCCAGCAGGGTCGAGGGACTAGCGGACACAGATACGCAGTATTTT	CASRVEGLADTDTQYF
TRBJ1-5	TRBV6-8	.	.	TGTGCCAGCAGTTACTCGTACAACCCAGGATCCCAGCCCCAGCATTTT	CASSYSYNPGSQPQHF
TRBJ2-7	TRBV9	few	.	TGTGCCAGCAGCGTAGGAATGGGCGGGTCTGGCGGTTCTACGAAGCAGTACTTC	CASSVGMGGSGGSTKQYF